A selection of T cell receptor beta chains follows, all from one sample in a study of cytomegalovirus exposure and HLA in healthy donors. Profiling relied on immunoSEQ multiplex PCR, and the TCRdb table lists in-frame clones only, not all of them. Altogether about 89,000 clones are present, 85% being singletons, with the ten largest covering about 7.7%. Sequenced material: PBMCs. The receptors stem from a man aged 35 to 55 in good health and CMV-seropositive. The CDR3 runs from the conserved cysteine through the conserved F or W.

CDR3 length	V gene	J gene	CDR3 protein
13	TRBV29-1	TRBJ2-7	CSVSGQANYEQYF
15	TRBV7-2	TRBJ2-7	CASSSPAEFSYEQYF
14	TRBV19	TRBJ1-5	CASSEVPGNQPQHF
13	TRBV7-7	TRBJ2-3	CASSLEEGNTQYF
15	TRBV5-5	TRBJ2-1	CASSLDRRAYNEQFF
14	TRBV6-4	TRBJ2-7	CASSATSGNYEQYF
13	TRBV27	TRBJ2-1	CASRERAVGEQFF
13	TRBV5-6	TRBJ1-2	CASSPGQDYGYTF
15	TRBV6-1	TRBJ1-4	CASRRDRATNEKLFF
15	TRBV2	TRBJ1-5	CASSESEGAAGPQHF
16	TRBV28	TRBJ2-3	CASSSPGQKSTDTQYF
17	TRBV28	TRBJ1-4	CASSLSGQGATNEKLFF
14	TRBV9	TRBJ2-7	CASSVGDRVDEQYF
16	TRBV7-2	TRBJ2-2	CASSLVTSGHTGELFF
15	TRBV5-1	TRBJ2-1	CASSLSGGSYNEQFF
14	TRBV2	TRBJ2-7	CASVSGQGSYEQYF
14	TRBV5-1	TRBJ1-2	CASTIGQGKDGYTF
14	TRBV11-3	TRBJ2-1	CASSLDRYGDEQFF
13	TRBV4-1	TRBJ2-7	CASSQGAGYEQYF
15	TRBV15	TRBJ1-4	CATSRESIANEKLFF
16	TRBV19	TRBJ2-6	CASSIAGSAGANVLTF
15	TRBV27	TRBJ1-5	CASSMGQGAQQPQHF